Each of the 29 T cell receptor beta chains below was sequenced from the same sample in a study of multiple sclerosis patients with progressive multifocal leukoencephalopathy. Clones were read by immunoSEQ multiplex PCR, and TCRdb kept only the in-frame ones, dropping some. In the table there are approximately 31,000 clones, around nine tenths of which are singletons. Documented time point: before natalizumab initiation. The material sequenced was PBMCs. Receptors were obtained from a human donor with multiple sclerosis.

This clone was found once. The V call is TRBV28, the J call TRBJ2-7; D remains unclear. Germline CDR1 and CDR2: MDHEN and SYDVKM. The CDR3 length is 12 residues. V was trimmed by 4 bases and J by 4 bases, leaving 8 bases between them. CDR3 bases: TGTGCCAGCAGTTCCCTGGAATACGAGCAGTACTTC. Residues: CASSSLEYEQYF.

V and J are TRBV15 and TRBJ2-7; no clear D. The CDR3 is 13 residues long. CDR1 is LNHNV and CDR2 is YYDKDF in the germline V gene (reference sequence). V shed 2 bases and J shed 3 bases, with 8 bases lying between them. DNA for the CDR3: TGTGCCACCAGCAGAACAGTTAGCTACGAGCAGTACTTC. Residues: CATSRTVSYEQYF.

The rearrangement uses TRBV6-5 and TRBJ1-2; D perhaps matches TRBD1 (5 bases). Germline CDR1 reads MNHEY; CDR2 reads SVGAGI. The CDR3 has 13 residues. V lost 1 base and J 3 bases, leaving 6 bases between the germline ends. DNA for the CDR3: TGTGCCAGCAGTTACTTCAGGGACTATGGCTACACCTTC. This codes for CASSYFRDYGYTF.

Concerning this clone: The identical CDR3 is also encoded by other nucleotide sequences in the sample. This chain joins TRBV11-2 and TRBJ1-4, with TRBD1 matching 12 bases. V shed 4 bases, J shed 8 bases, and the junction held 5 bases outside the gene matches. The length of the CDR3 is 15 residues. Looked up from germline, CDR1 is SGHAT and CDR2 is FQNNGV. The CDR3: CASSYAGTGGEKLFF. Written as DNA, the CDR3 is TGTGCCAGCAGCTACGCCGGGACAGGGGGCGAAAAACTGTTTTTT.

V is TRBV30 and J is TRBJ1-1, with TRBD1 matching 9 bases. Germline CDR1 GTSNPN, CDR2 SVGIG (reference sequence). Trimming cost V 4 bases and J 1 base; bases outside gene matches: 4. CDR3 length equals 14 residues. CDR3 residues: CAWTPDRGNTEAFF. CDR3 sequence (DNA): TGTGCCTGGACCCCGGACAGGGGGAACACTGAAGCTTTCTTT.

The chain links TRBV7-2 to TRBJ2-7; tentative D call: TRBD2 (6 bases). V was pared by 5 bases and J by 6 bases, with 26 bases between. Germline assignment: CDR1 SGHTA and CDR2 FQGNSA. This CDR3 has 17 amino acids. The CDR3 bases are TGTGCCAGCAGCCCCCGAGGGTCAGCCCGGGGGTCTCGCGAGCAGTACTTC. The encoded protein is CASSPRGSARGSREQYF.

The chain joins TRBV6-5 to TRBJ2-1; TRBD1 aligns across 9 bases. The CDR3 spans 15 residues. CDR1 is MNHEY, CDR2 SVGAGI, per germline. The V segment lost 3 bases and the J segment 2 bases; nucleotides outside the gene matches: 2. CDR3 residues: CASSYGTGTYNEQFF. CDR3 in DNA: TGTGCCAGCAGTTATGGGACAGGGACCTACAATGAGCAGTTCTTC.

The rearrangement links TRBV19 to TRBJ1-1; D call uncertain. V dropped 10 bases and J dropped 4 bases, with 10 bases sitting between them. The CDR3 has 11 residues. Germline V lookup: CDR1 LNHDA, CDR2 SQIVND (reference sequence). CDR3 in amino acids: CATSSATEAFF. The DNA of the CDR3 is TGTGCCACTTCATCGGCCACTGAAGCTTTCTTT. The complete variable domain, with remaining parts taken from reference TRBV19 and TRBJ1-1, reads DGGITQSPKYLFRKEGQNVTLSCEQNLNHDAMYWYRQDPGQGLRLIYYSQIVNDFQKGDIAEGYSVSREKKESFPLTVTSAQKNPTAFYLCATSSATEAFFGQGTRLTVV.

This chain connects TRBV25-1 to TRBJ1-2; 8 positions match TRBD1. Trimming removed 4 bases from V and 6 bases from J; junction bases left unmatched: 10. The germline V gene encodes CDR1 MGHDK and CDR2 SYGVNS. The CDR3 contains 15 residues. In DNA form, the CDR3 reads TGTGCCAGCAGTGGGACAGGGCTCTTAGCGGATGGCTACACCTTC. It codes for CASSGTGLLADGYTF.

This clone showed up just a few times. This chain uses TRBV29-1 with TRBJ2-7; D unclear. CDR3 length: 11 residues. V was pared by 4 bases and J by 4 bases, with 8 bases between. CDR1 is SQVTM, CDR2 ANQGSEA, per germline. CDR3 region: CSVGNDYEQYF. CDR3 coding DNA: TGCAGCGTTGGCAATGATTACGAGCAGTACTTC.

V usage is TRBV25-1 and J usage is TRBJ2-7; TRBD1 matches 7 bases. The CDR3 runs to 12 residues. Germline loops: CDR1 MGHDK, CDR2 SYGVNS. Losses at the gene ends were 4 bases for V and 3 bases for J; bases not matched to a gene: 0. The CDR3 DNA sequence: TGTGCCAGCAGTGGACAGGGCTACGAGCAGTACTTC. Its protein product is CASSGQGYEQYF.

The gene calls are TRBV10-2 and TRBJ1-1; D unresolved. This CDR3 contains 14 residues. Looked up from germline, CDR1 is WSHSY and CDR2 is SAAADI. V was clipped by 3 bases and J by 0 bases, with 8 bases between them. CDR3 loop: CASSELGLNTEAFF. CDR3 nucleotide sequence: TGCGCCAGCAGTGAATTGGGTTTGAACACTGAAGCTTTCTTT.

This chain links TRBV2 with TRBJ2-2, with 10 positions matching TRBD1. Germline V CDR1 and CDR2: SNHLY, FYNNEI. The CDR3 loop spans 20 amino acids. V shed 0 bases, J shed 3 bases, and the junction held 13 bases outside the gene matches. The CDR3 nucleotides read TGTGCCAGCAGTGAAGCGATAAATAGACAGGGGGCCAACTACACCGGGGAGCTGTTTTTT. Amino acids: CASSEAINRQGANYTGELFF.

Notes on this clone: One end of the junction does not line up with germline, which may come from a read error. The CDR3 DNA sequence: TGTGCTAGCAGCTTAAGCCCGAGCTACGAGCAGTACTTC. Translated: CASSLSPSYEQYF. The chain uses TRBV7-7 and TRBJ2-7; D is undetermined. The CDR3 has 13 amino acids. In germline, CDR1 is SSHAT, CDR2 FNYEAQ (reference sequence).

The J gene is TRBJ2-6, the V gene TRBV19, with 10 nucleotides matching TRBD1. V shed 6 bases, J shed 2 bases, and the junction held 7 bases outside the gene matches. Germline assignment: CDR1 LNHDA and CDR2 SQIVND (reference sequence). This CDR3 region has 17 residues. The CDR3 DNA is TGTGCCAGTAGCCCGACAGGGGGCTTGGCTGGGGCCAACGTCCTGACTTTC. This codes for CASSPTGGLAGANVLTF.

The chain links TRBV28 to TRBJ1-5; 9 positions match TRBD1. J lost 4 bases, V lost 4 bases, and 2 bases had no gene match. The germline CDR1 and CDR2 sequences are MDHEN and SYDVKM. This CDR3 spans 14 amino acids. CDR3 coding DNA: TGTGCCAGCAGTTCCGGACAGGGGAATCAGCCCCAGCATTTT. It codes for CASSSGQGNQPQHF.

This CDR3 reads CATSRDRVVWRHPVYSNQPQHF. As DNA, the CDR3 is TGTGCCACCAGCAGAGATCGGGTGGTGTGGAGACACCCTGTTTATAGCAATCAGCCCCAGCATTTT. The genes are TRBV15 and TRBJ1-5; D is ambiguous. V was cut by 0 bases and J by 0 bases, with 27 bases left in between. This CDR3 has 22 residues. Germline V gene sequence: CDR1 LNHNV, CDR2 YYDKDF (reference sequence). The variable domain in full, with the rest retrieved from reference TRBV15 and TRBJ1-5, is DAMVIQNPRYQVTQFGKPVTLSCSQTLNHNVMYWYQQKSSQAPKLLFHYYDKDFNNEADTPDNFQSRRPNTSFCFLDIRSPGLGDTAMYLCATSRDRVVWRHPVYSNQPQHFGDGTRLSIL.

The chain is built from TRBV4-3 and TRBJ1-3, with D perhaps matching TRBD1 (6 bases). The CDR3 sequence is 16 residues long. The V gene's germline CDR1 is LGHNA and CDR2 YSLEER. V was trimmed by 2 bases and J by 4 bases, leaving 15 bases between them. CDR3 sequence: CASSQHQGKGGNTIYF. CDR3 in DNA: TGCGCCAGCAGCCAACACCAGGGGAAGGGAGGAAACACCATATATTTT.

This clone was counted a few times. The V gene is TRBV6-6, the J gene TRBJ2-7; 10 nucleotides align to TRBD1. The CDR3 runs to 14 residues. V dropped 4 bases and J dropped 5; count of bases not matched to a gene: 5. CDR1 is MNHNY, CDR2 SVGAGI, per germline (reference sequence). The CDR3 coding sequence is TGTGCCAGCAGTTCCGGGACAGGGGCCGACGAGCAGTACTTC. It specifies CASSSGTGADEQYF.

The chain carries TRBV2 and TRBJ2-7, with 9 positions matching TRBD1. CDR1 and CDR2 (germline): SNHLY, FYNNEI. This CDR3 has 12 residues. V was clipped by 10 bases and J by 5 bases; unmatched bases: 6. CDR3 sequence (DNA): TGTGCCACAGACAGGGGGACTAACGAGCAGTACTTC. Translation: CATDRGTNEQYF.

The CDR3 nucleotides are TGTGCCAGCAGTACAAGGAGCAATCAGCCCCAGCATTTT. This sequence encodes CASSTRSNQPQHF. The J gene is TRBJ1-5, the V gene TRBV6-1, with no clear D. Germline assignment: CDR1 MNHNS and CDR2 SASEGT. Trimming pared 5 bases from V and 1 base from J, leaving 6 bases between. CDR3 length: 13 residues.

The chain is built from TRBV2 and TRBJ2-1; D gene unclear. CDR1 is SNHLY and CDR2 is FYNNEI in the germline V gene. This CDR3 region has 14 residues. V lost 3 bases to trimming and J lost 7 bases, with 13 bases between them. The CDR3 DNA reads TGTGCCAGCAGTGAGGTAGGGCCCTTTAATGAGCAGTTCTTC. Translated: CASSEVGPFNEQFF.

This chain links TRBV18 with TRBJ1-3, with D tentatively TRBD1 (5 bases). The length of the CDR3 is 17 residues. Trimming took off 6 bases at V and 0 bases at J, with 18 bases between the two ends. Looked up from germline, CDR1 is KGHSH and CDR2 is LQKENI. The CDR3 nucleotides read TGTGCCAGCTCGCCTAATCCGGGACCGGCCTCTGGAAACACCATATATTTT. Amino acids: CASSPNPGPASGNTIYF.

The chain recombines TRBV6-5 with TRBJ2-1; TRBD2 might be the D (6 bases). From germline, CDR1 is MNHEY and CDR2 SVGAGI. This CDR3 contains 14 residues. V was cut by 4 bases and J by 8 bases, with 15 bases left in between. For the CDR3, the DNA is TGTGCCAGCAGTTTAACGGGAGTGCCGGATGAGCAGTTCTTC. Protein sequence: CASSLTGVPDEQFF.

On this clone: Mismatch with germline at one junction end may stem from a read error. V gene TRBV7-8 combines with J gene TRBJ1-2; TRBD1 agrees at 8 bases. Germline V gives CDR1 SGHVS, CDR2 FQNEAQ. This CDR3 is built from 13 residues. In DNA, the CDR3 is TGTGCCAGCAGCACAAGGACAGGGAACGAGCGGAACTTC. This gives the protein CASSTRTGNERNF.

V and J are TRBV18 and TRBJ1-2; possible D gene TRBD1, 6 bases. Deletions cut 3 bases from V and 4 bases from J, with 21 bases between. The CDR3 extends over 17 amino acids. Germline V gene lookup returns CDR1 KGHSH and CDR2 LQKENI. In DNA form, the CDR3 reads TGTGCCAGCTCACCTCGGGACATTAGTTCGGTCGGCTATGGCTACACCTTC. Its translation is CASSPRDISSVGYGYTF.

Concerning this clone: The sample has other DNA sequences that encode this CDR3 too. This chain connects TRBV12-5 to TRBJ2-2; 7 bases agree with TRBD1. The CDR3 totals 17 residues. The germline gives CDR1 LGHNT, CDR2 FRNRAP. Trimming removed 6 bases from V and 4 bases from J; junction bases left unmatched: 14. CDR3 nucleotide sequence: TGTGCTAGTGGGCCCCTCTCGACAGGGCTGGCCACCGGGGAGCTGTTTTTT. It is translated as CASGPLSTGLATGELFF.

The rearrangement links TRBV4-2 to TRBJ2-5; a weak D match, TRBD2 (6 bases). Germline V lookup: CDR1 LGHNA, CDR2 YNFKEQ. The V end was cut by 0 bases, the J end by 3 bases, with 11 bases between. The CDR3 spans 15 residues. CDR3 region: CASSQDNTGEETQYF. For the CDR3, the DNA is TGTGCCAGCAGCCAAGATAACACGGGAGAAGAGACCCAGTACTTC.

The chain carries TRBV28 and TRBJ2-3; TRBD2 matches 11 bases. Germline V CDR1 and CDR2: MDHEN, SYDVKM. This CDR3 spans 18 amino acids. Trimming at V came to 5 bases and at J to 1 base, leaving 11 bases not matched to a gene. The CDR3 sequence is CASSPSPGTSGRTDTQYF. Written as DNA, the CDR3 is TGTGCCAGCAGTCCCTCTCCCGGGACTAGCGGACGCACAGATACGCAGTATTTT.